This T cell receptor beta chain appears in the sequencing data of a study of T cells in Graves' hyperthyroidism and ophthalmopathy. The CDR3 regions of TCR beta were amplified from RNA transcripts. Primed by the HTBI set, a first-round RT-PCR was run on the TCR CDR3. TCRdb analysed the multiplex PCR reads with MiXCR anew, one entry per CDR3 protein. The sample records approximately 380,000 distinct CDR3 sequences, around a sixth being singletons. Germline V lookup: CDR1 MNHNS, CDR2 SASEGT. V was trimmed by 8 bases and J by 0 bases, leaving 10 bases between them. The CDR3 runs to 13 residues. The genes are TRBV6-1 and TRBJ2-5; no firm D call. The sample consisted of blood. This TCR was sampled from a man between 18 and 29 years old with Graves' ophthalmopathy. The CDR3 is CASHSGYQETQYF. In DNA, the CDR3 is TGTGCCAGCCACTCCGGGTACCAAGAGACCCAGTACTTC.